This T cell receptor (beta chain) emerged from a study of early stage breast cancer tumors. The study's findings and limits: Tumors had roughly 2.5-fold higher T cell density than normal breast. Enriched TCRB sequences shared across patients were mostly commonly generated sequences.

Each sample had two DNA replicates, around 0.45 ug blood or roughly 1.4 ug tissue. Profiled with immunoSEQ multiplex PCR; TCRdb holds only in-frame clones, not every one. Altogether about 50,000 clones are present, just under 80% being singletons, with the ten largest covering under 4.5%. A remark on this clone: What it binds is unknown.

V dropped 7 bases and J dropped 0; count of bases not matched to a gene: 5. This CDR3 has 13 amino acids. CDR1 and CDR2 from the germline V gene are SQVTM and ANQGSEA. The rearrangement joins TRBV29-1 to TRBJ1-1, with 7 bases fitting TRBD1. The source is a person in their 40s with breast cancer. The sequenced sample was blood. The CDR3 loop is CSAKTGMNTEAFF. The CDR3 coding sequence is TGCAGCGCCAAGACAGGGATGAACACTGAAGCTTTCTTT.